The 29 T cell receptor beta chains below were found in one sample sequenced in a study of OX40 agonist ivuxolimab in advanced cancers. Only in-frame clones appear in the TCRdb table, and some are missing; sequencing was by immunoSEQ multiplex PCR. The sample lists approximately 89,000 clones, 80% to 90% occurring once. Sequencing was performed on CD4+ or CD8+ T cells sorted from blood, taken in a trial of the OX40 agonist ivuxolimab. All receptors come from an adult with an advanced solid tumor such as melanoma, head and neck, liver or kidney cancer.

The rearrangement uses TRBV6-4 and TRBJ1-1; TRBD1 is a possible D gene (5 bases). Trimming left V 9 bases short and J 1 base short, with 15 bases between. The CDR3 is 14 residues long. Germline V gene lookup returns CDR1 MRHNA and CDR2 SNTAGT. The CDR3 DNA follows: TGTGCCAGTCGGGTGTCTCAGGGGAACACTGAAGCTTTCTTT. Translating it yields CASRVSQGNTEAFF.

V usage is TRBV30 and J usage is TRBJ2-2; D is perhaps TRBD2 (5 bases). V was shortened by 0 bases and J by 5 bases, with 10 bases between the two germline ends. The CDR3 length is 14 residues. The germline V gene has CDR1 GTSNPN and CDR2 SVGIG (reference sequence). In nucleotides, the CDR3 is TGTGCCTGGAGTGTACGGGGTGCGACCGGGGAGCTGTTTTTT. This encodes CAWSVRGATGELFF.

The chain joins TRBV14 to TRBJ1-3; tentatively, D is TRBD1 (6 bases). The V gene's germline CDR1 is SGHDN and CDR2 FVKESK. V was cut by 6 bases and J by 0 bases, with 9 bases left in between. The CDR3 is 14 residues long. CDR3 in amino acids: CASRTGSSGNTIYF. The CDR3 DNA follows: TGTGCCAGCAGAACAGGGAGCTCTGGAAACACCATATATTTT.

The chain recombines TRBV27 with TRBJ1-4; no clear D. This CDR3 has 15 amino acids. V lost 1 base and J 1 base, leaving 7 bases between the germline ends. The germline V gene has CDR1 MNHEY and CDR2 SMNVEV (reference sequence). CDR3 sequence reads: CASSLLVGTNEKLFF. CDR3 bases: TGTGCCAGCAGTTTATTGGTGGGAACTAATGAAAAACTGTTTTTT.

The CDR3 loop is CASSPWDKAVYEQYF. The CDR3 DNA sequence: TGTGCCAGCAGCCCCTGGGACAAGGCCGTCTACGAGCAGTACTTC. V and J are TRBV11-2 and TRBJ2-7, with D perhaps matching TRBD1 (6 bases). Germline V gene sequence: CDR1 SGHAT, CDR2 FQNNGV. The CDR3 is made up of 15 amino acids. The V end was cut by 5 bases, the J end by 3 bases, with 17 bases between.

In this sample, this clone turned up once. This sequence joins TRBV11-2 and TRBJ2-6; 9 bases agree with TRBD2. CDR1 and CDR2 (germline): SGHAT, FQNNGV. J lost 4 bases, V lost 5 bases, and 6 bases had no gene match. The CDR3 sequence is 16 residues long. For the CDR3, the DNA is TGTGCCAGCAGCAAGAGCGGGAGGTCGGGGGCCAACGTCCTGACTTTC. It codes for CASSKSGRSGANVLTF.

The V call is TRBV2, the J call TRBJ2-5; D unresolved. Germline assignment: CDR1 SNHLY and CDR2 FYNNEI. The V and J ends lost 8 bases and 0 bases respectively, with 13 bases between them. The CDR3 totals 14 residues. As DNA, the CDR3 is TGTGCCAGCGGCCCCCCTCTGTACCAAGAGACCCAGTACTTC. Protein product: CASGPPLYQETQYF.

V usage is TRBV6-5 and J usage is TRBJ2-5; D may be TRBD2 (5 bases). CDR3 size: 11 residues. CDR1 is MNHEY, CDR2 SVGAGI, per germline. Trimming pared 2 bases from V and 7 bases from J, leaving 5 bases between. The CDR3 sequence: CASSYSGTQYF. The CDR3 bases are TGTGCCAGCAGTTACAGCGGGACCCAGTACTTC.

The chain uses TRBV5-4 and TRBJ2-7; D is perhaps TRBD2 (5 bases). Germline V gene lookup returns CDR1 SGHNT and CDR2 YYREEE (reference sequence). The CDR3 has 13 residues. V dropped 1 base and J dropped 6 bases, with 11 bases sitting between them. The CDR3 bases are TGTGCCAGCAGCTTGAATCTAGCTGTCGAGCAGTACTTC. Protein product: CASSLNLAVEQYF.

This chain links TRBV7-2 with TRBJ2-7; 7 bases map to TRBD1. This CDR3 is built from 14 residues. Germline CDR1 reads SGHTA; CDR2 reads FQGNSA. Trimming cost V 5 bases and J 6 bases; bases outside gene matches: 10. The CDR3 protein is CASSPQPTGAEQYF. CDR3 DNA sequence: TGTGCCAGCAGCCCTCAACCAACAGGGGCCGAGCAGTACTTC.

V gene TRBV28 combines with J gene TRBJ2-1; TRBD1 matches at 8 bases. Germline V gene sequence: CDR1 MDHEN, CDR2 SYDVKM. This CDR3 is 14 amino acids long. V trimming: 5 bases; J trimming: 7 bases; junction bases outside the gene matches: 7. CDR3 nucleotides: TGTGCCAGCAGTATTGGACAGGGTCGAAATGAGCAGTTCTTC. Protein: CASSIGQGRNEQFF.

The chain uses TRBV14 and TRBJ2-1; possibly TRBD1 for D (7 bases). V lost 6 bases, J lost 0 bases, and 12 bases lay in between. The CDR3 consists of 15 residues. CDR1 is SGHDN and CDR2 is FVKESK in the germline V gene. This chain's CDR3 is CASSPQGGSYNEQFF. For the CDR3, the DNA is TGTGCCAGCAGTCCTCAGGGGGGCTCCTACAATGAGCAGTTCTTC.

This chain links TRBV10-3 with TRBJ2-2; no definite D call. The germline gives CDR1 ENHRY, CDR2 SYGVKD. CDR3 length: 13 amino acids. V was clipped by 8 bases and J by 4 bases, with 11 bases between them. The CDR3 nucleotides read TGTGCCATCGATGGTCTGTCCACCGGGGAGCTGTTTTTT. As protein: CAIDGLSTGELFF.

V gene TRBV19 combines with J gene TRBJ2-4, with D unclear. The CDR3 sequence is 13 residues long. CDR1 and CDR2 from the germline V gene are LNHDA and SQIVND (reference sequence). The V end was cut by 5 bases, the J end by 11 bases, with 16 bases between. CDR3 nucleotides: TGTGCCAGTAGTTCCCCAGCAGGTCGTTTTCAGTACTTC. It is translated as CASSSPAGRFQYF. Looking up the rest from reference TRBV19 and TRBJ2-4 gives the full variable domain: DGGITQSPKYLFRKEGQNVTLSCEQNLNHDAMYWYRQDPGQGLRLIYYSQIVNDFQKGDIAEGYSVSREKKESFPLTVTSAQKNPTAFYLCASSSPAGRFQYFGAGTRLSVL.

This chain links TRBV25-1 with TRBJ2-6, with D tentatively TRBD1 or TRBD2 (6 bases each). The CDR3 is 16 amino acids. Trimming took 7 bases from V and 2 from J, leaving 15 bases between them. Germline loops: CDR1 MGHDK, CDR2 SYGVNS. CDR3 protein: CASTEYGGTGANVLTF. CDR3 in DNA: TGTGCCAGCACAGAATACGGGGGCACTGGGGCCAACGTCCTGACTTTC.

The rearrangement joins TRBV19 to TRBJ2-3, with 10 bases lining up with TRBD1. V shed 7 bases, J shed 2 bases, and the junction held 15 bases outside the gene matches. The CDR3 consists of 18 residues. Per the germline V gene, CDR1 is LNHDA and CDR2 is SQIVND (reference sequence). The CDR3 spells CASKRKTGGLPYTDTQYF. In nucleotides, the CDR3 is TGTGCCAGTAAAAGGAAGACAGGGGGCCTTCCTTACACAGATACGCAGTATTTT. The whole variable domain, remainder taken from reference TRBV19 and TRBJ2-3, is DGGITQSPKYLFRKEGQNVTLSCEQNLNHDAMYWYRQDPGQGLRLIYYSQIVNDFQKGDIAEGYSVSREKKESFPLTVTSAQKNPTAFYLCASKRKTGGLPYTDTQYFGPGTRLTVL.

The table lists this clone with a count of one. The rearrangement uses TRBV10-3 and TRBJ2-7; possible D gene TRBD2, 6 bases. Per germline, CDR1 ENHRY and CDR2 SYGVKD. V lost 11 bases and J lost 0, with 17 bases in between. The CDR3 sequence is 14 residues long. The CDR3 reads CAVGPAGRSYEQYF. CDR3 nucleotides: TGTGCCGTCGGTCCGGCGGGACGCTCCTACGAGCAGTACTTC.

This clone was found once. V and J are TRBV6-1 and TRBJ2-2; TRBD1 agrees at 9 bases. V was pared by 4 bases and J by 9 bases, with 9 bases of the junction left unmatched. The CDR3 extends over 15 amino acids. Germline V gene data show CDR1 as MNHNS and CDR2 as SASEGT. The CDR3 coding sequence is TGTGCCAGCAGTGGGACAGGGGTAGGGAACCGGGAGCTGTTTTTT. Translation gives CASSGTGVGNRELFF.

V usage is TRBV18 and J usage is TRBJ2-1, with 9 bases identical to TRBD2. The germline CDR1 and CDR2 sequences are KGHSH and LQKENI. The CDR3 covers 15 residues. Trimming cost V 3 bases and J 16 bases; bases outside gene matches: 16. CDR3 sequence reads: CASSPALGVEREDFF. The CDR3 nucleotides are TGTGCCAGCTCACCTGCTCTTGGGGTCGAGCGGGAGGATTTCTTC.

J is TRBJ2-7 and V is TRBV28; no firm D call. Deletions cut 3 bases from V and 0 bases from J, with 3 bases between. Germline loops: CDR1 MDHEN, CDR2 SYDVKM. This CDR3 is built from 12 residues. The DNA for the CDR3 is TGTGCCAGCAGTTTGACCTCCTACGAGCAGTACTTC. It codes for CASSLTSYEQYF.

This clone was seen more than once but under ten times. The chain is built from TRBV2 and TRBJ1-1; D perhaps matches TRBD1 (5 bases). Germline CDR1 is SNHLY and CDR2 is FYNNEI. The CDR3 consists of 16 residues. The ends were cut back, 5 bases at V and 2 bases at J, with 18 bases in the middle. The chain's CDR3 is CASSSSPRGVNTEAFF. As DNA, the CDR3 is TGTGCCAGCAGTTCAAGCCCTAGAGGGGTCAACACTGAAGCTTTCTTT.

The chain joins TRBV10-3 to TRBJ1-3, with D possibly matching TRBD1 (5 bases). Germline CDR1 ENHRY, CDR2 SYGVKD. V was clipped by 7 bases and J by 0 bases, with 13 bases between them. The CDR3 loop spans 15 amino acids. The CDR3 bases are TGTGCCATCAAACCCCAGGGTTACTCTGGAAACACCATATATTTT. It is translated as CAIKPQGYSGNTIYF.

V and J are TRBV15 and TRBJ2-7, with D possibly called TRBD1 or TRBD2 (5 bases each). V was pared by 2 bases and J by 1 base, with 9 bases between. This CDR3 contains 14 residues. Looked up from germline, CDR1 is LNHNV and CDR2 is YYDKDF (reference sequence). CDR3 region: CATSRSGPSYEQYF. As DNA, the CDR3 is TGTGCCACCAGCAGATCGGGACCGTCCTACGAGCAGTACTTC.

V gene TRBV5-1 combines with J gene TRBJ2-3; either TRBD1 or TRBD2 may fit D (5 bases each). CDR3 length equals 14 residues. Trimming shortened V by 7 bases and J by 0 bases, and 12 bases separated the two germline ends. The germline V gene encodes CDR1 SGHRS and CDR2 YFSETQ. CDR3 in amino acids: CASSTGTSTDTQYF. The CDR3, as DNA: TGCGCCAGCTCCACGGGGACCAGCACAGATACGCAGTATTTT.

The chain is built from TRBV18 and TRBJ2-1; D is uncertain. CDR1 and CDR2 (germline): KGHSH, LQKENI. Trimming took off 2 bases at V and 5 bases at J, with 13 bases between the two ends. The CDR3 totals 15 residues. The CDR3 is CASSPGTEEHNEQFF. The CDR3 nucleotides read TGTGCCAGCTCACCAGGCACAGAGGAACACAATGAGCAGTTCTTC.

The CDR3 protein is CASSERLGQTQPQHF. The CDR3, as DNA: TGTGCCAGCAGTGAAAGGCTCGGACAGACCCAGCCCCAGCATTTT. The chain combines TRBV2 with TRBJ1-5, with D possibly being TRBD1 (6 bases). The CDR3 is made up of 15 amino acids. Trimming shortened V by 2 bases and J by 7 bases, and 15 bases separated the two germline ends. The germline V gene encodes CDR1 SNHLY and CDR2 FYNNEI. The variable domain in full, with the rest retrieved from reference TRBV2 and TRBJ1-5, is EPEVTQTPSHQVTQMGQEVILRCVPISNHLYFYWYRQILGQKVEFLVSFYNNEISEKSEIFDDQFSVERPDGSNFTLKIRSTKLEDSAMYFCASSERLGQTQPQHFGDGTRLSIL.

This chain links TRBV6-5 with TRBJ2-2, with no clear D. The V end lost 5 bases, the J end lost 4 bases, and 8 bases lay between the germline ends. This CDR3 has 13 amino acids. Germline-derived CDR1 and CDR2 are MNHEY and SVGAGI. CDR3 amino acids: CASSPPGTGELFF. DNA for the CDR3: TGTGCCAGCAGTCCCCCGGGCACCGGGGAGCTGTTTTTT.

This clone was recorded once. This rearrangement joins TRBV5-4 to TRBJ2-1, with 10 bases lining up with TRBD1. The germline gives CDR1 SGHNT, CDR2 YYREEE (reference sequence). The CDR3 contains 14 residues. Unmatched junction bases numbered 4, after V lost 6 bases and J lost 4 bases. The CDR3 coding sequence is TGTGCCAGCACCGACAGGGGGCGGTACAATGAGCAGTTCTTC. Encoded protein: CASTDRGRYNEQFF.

Only one count was recorded for this clone. This sequence joins TRBV18 and TRBJ2-3; 8 nucleotides match TRBD1. The CDR3 has 16 amino acids. The germline gives CDR1 KGHSH, CDR2 LQKENI. Losses at the gene ends were 3 bases for V and 1 base for J; bases not matched to a gene: 6. In nucleotides, the CDR3 is TGTGCCAGCTCACCTTCCGGGACAGGAGGCACAGATACGCAGTATTTT. The encoded protein is CASSPSGTGGTDTQYF.